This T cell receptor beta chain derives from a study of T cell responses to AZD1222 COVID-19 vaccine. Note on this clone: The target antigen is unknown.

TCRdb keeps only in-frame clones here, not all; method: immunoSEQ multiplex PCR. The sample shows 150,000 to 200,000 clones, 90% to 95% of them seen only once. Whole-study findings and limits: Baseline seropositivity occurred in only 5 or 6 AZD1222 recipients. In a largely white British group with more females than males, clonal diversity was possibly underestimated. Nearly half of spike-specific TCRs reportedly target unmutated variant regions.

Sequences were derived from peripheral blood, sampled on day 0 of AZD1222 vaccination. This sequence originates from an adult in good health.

The CDR3 sequence is CASSWQGRNEKLFF. In DNA form, the CDR3 reads TGTGCCAGCAGTTGGCAGGGACGTAATGAAAAACTGTTTTTT. The genes are TRBV2 and TRBJ1-4; a weak D match, TRBD1 (5 bases). Per germline, CDR1 SNHLY and CDR2 FYNNEI. The CDR3 contains 14 residues. V gave up 5 bases and J gave up 4 bases, with 11 bases separating them.